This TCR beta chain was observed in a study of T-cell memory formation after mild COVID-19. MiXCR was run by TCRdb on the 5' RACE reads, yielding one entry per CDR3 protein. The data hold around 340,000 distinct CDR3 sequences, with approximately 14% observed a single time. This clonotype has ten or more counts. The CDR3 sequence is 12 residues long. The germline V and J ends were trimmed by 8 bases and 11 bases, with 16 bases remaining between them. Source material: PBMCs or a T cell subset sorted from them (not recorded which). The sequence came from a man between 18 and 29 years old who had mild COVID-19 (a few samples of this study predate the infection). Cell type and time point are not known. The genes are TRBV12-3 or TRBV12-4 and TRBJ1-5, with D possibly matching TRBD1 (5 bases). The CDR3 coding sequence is TGTGCCAGCTGCGGCGGCCGGGGGTCCCAGCATTTT. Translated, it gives CASCGGRGSQHF.